The next 32 T cell receptor beta chains were all read from a single sample in a study of cytomegalovirus exposure and HLA in healthy donors. Primers for the PCR totalled 60 Vbeta and 13 Jbeta. Repertoires were generated with immunoSEQ multiplex PCR, while TCRdb's copy carries only in-frame clones and drops some. In all, the sample yields approximately 120,000 clones. The material sequenced was PBMCs. The receptor set was obtained from a man between 25 and 39 years old in good health and CMV-seronegative.

The chain recombines TRBV28 with TRBJ2-2; D is unclear. V dropped 6 bases and J dropped 6 bases, with 11 bases sitting between them. This CDR3 is built from 13 residues. Germline V lookup: CDR1 MDHEN, CDR2 SYDVKM. CDR3: CASRRGVSGELFF. CDR3 in DNA: TGTGCCAGCAGGCGTGGAGTCTCCGGGGAGCTGTTTTTT.

The V gene is TRBV5-1, the J gene TRBJ1-2, with 7 bases aligning to TRBD1. Per the germline V gene, CDR1 is SGHRS and CDR2 is YFSETQ. The CDR3 extends over 13 amino acids. The V gene end was trimmed by 1 base and the J gene end by 7 bases; junction bases not matched to a gene: 4. CDR3 loop: CASSLTGVGGYTF. DNA of the CDR3: TGCGCCAGCAGCTTGACAGGGGTGGGTGGCTACACCTTC.

This chain links TRBV2 with TRBJ1-2; D is possibly TRBD1 (5 bases). This CDR3 comprises 10 residues. Trimming took 6 bases from V and 7 from J, leaving 6 bases between them. CDR1 and CDR2 from the germline V gene are SNHLY and FYNNEI. The CDR3 nucleotides read TGTGCCAGCAGCGGGGGTGGCTACACCTTC. This translates into CASSGGGYTF.

The chain combines TRBV7-2 with TRBJ1-5; a possible D gene is TRBD1 (6 bases). The ends were cut back, 5 bases at V and 7 bases at J, with 18 bases in the middle. This CDR3 is built from 15 residues. Germline V gene lookup returns CDR1 SGHTA and CDR2 FQGNSA. Here the CDR3 reads CASSLDSRPGQPQHF. The DNA of the CDR3 is TGTGCCAGCAGCCTGGACAGCCGGCCGGGGCAGCCCCAGCATTTT.

The chain employs TRBV2 and TRBJ1-4; D is undetermined. The CDR3 totals 11 residues. Trimming stripped 8 bases from V and 8 bases from J, with 9 bases between. CDR1 is SNHLY, CDR2 FYNNEI, per germline. The CDR3 bases are TGTGCCAGCGAGCGGGAGGAAAAACTGTTTTTT. Translating it yields CASEREEKLFF.

J is TRBJ2-3 and V is TRBV4-3; weak D call: TRBD2 (6 bases). Trimming cost V 0 bases and J 5 bases, with 12 bases left between them. The CDR3 loop spans 15 amino acids. Looked up from germline, CDR1 is LGHNA and CDR2 is YSLEER. The CDR3 reads CASSQDGSRGDTQYF. Here the CDR3 DNA reads TGCGCCAGCAGCCAAGACGGCTCGCGGGGAGATACGCAGTATTTT.

The J gene is TRBJ2-1, the V gene TRBV9; possibly TRBD2 for D (6 bases). The CDR3 has 15 amino acids. V was pared by 2 bases and J by 5 bases, with 14 bases between. The germline V gene encodes CDR1 SGDLS and CDR2 YYNGEE. CDR3: CASSVHLAPNNEQFF. In DNA form, the CDR3 reads TGTGCCAGCAGCGTCCACCTAGCGCCCAACAATGAGCAGTTCTTC. Full variable domain (rest looked up from reference TRBV9 and TRBJ2-1): DSGVTQTPKHLITATGQRVTLRCSPRSGDLSVYWYQQSLDQGLQFLIQYYNGEERAKGNILERFSAQQFPDLHSELNLSSLELGDSALYFCASSVHLAPNNEQFFGPGTRLTVL.

The chain carries TRBV11-2 and TRBJ1-6; the D gene is possibly TRBD1 (5 bases). Trimming pared 5 bases from V and 2 bases from J, leaving 16 bases between. CDR1 and CDR2 from the germline V gene are SGHAT and FQNNGV. The CDR3 has 17 amino acids. The chain's CDR3 is CASSTDPAGAYNSPLHF. CDR3 coding DNA: TGTGCCAGCAGCACAGACCCCGCGGGGGCCTATAATTCACCCCTCCACTTT.

The chain recombines TRBV10-3 with TRBJ2-7; 9 nucleotides line up with TRBD2. Germline V gives CDR1 ENHRY, CDR2 SYGVKD. The CDR3 is 18 residues long. With 0 bases clipped from V and 7 bases from J, the junction kept 16 bases outside the gene matches. In nucleotides, the CDR3 is TGTGCCATCAGTGAGTCCGGGGTAGCGGGAGAGCTAGCACGAGAGCAGTACTTC. Its translation: CAISESGVAGELAREQYF.

The rearrangement uses TRBV11-2 and TRBJ2-5; 8 bases are a match to TRBD1. The CDR3 is made up of 15 amino acids. CDR1 SGHAT and CDR2 FQNNGV come from the germline V gene. With 6 bases clipped from V and 5 bases from J, the junction kept 11 bases outside the gene matches. The CDR3 DNA reads as TGTGCCAGCAGGCAAGCGCAGGGGGCCTTGGAGACCCAGTACTTC. Protein product: CASRQAQGALETQYF.

The rearrangement joins TRBV7-2 to TRBJ1-4, with D possibly being TRBD1 (6 bases). CDR3 length: 13 amino acids. CDR1 SGHTA and CDR2 FQGNSA come from the germline V gene. V was cut by 5 bases and J by 5 bases, with 9 bases left in between. The CDR3 coding sequence is TGTGCCAGCAGCCTTGGGACAAATGAAAAACTGTTTTTT. Its translation is CASSLGTNEKLFF.

The chain uses TRBV28 and TRBJ2-7; maybe TRBD2 (7 bases). Germline V gene sequence: CDR1 MDHEN, CDR2 SYDVKM. The germline V and J ends were trimmed by 8 bases and 8 bases, with 25 bases remaining between them. The CDR3 spans 15 residues. CDR3 bases: TGTGCCAGCTACAGGGAGGGGACCGTCACATCCCAGCAGTACTTC. The encoded protein is CASYREGTVTSQQYF.

The DNA for the CDR3 is TGTGCCAGCAGCACTGGTAAAGATTCACCCCTCCACTTT. Translation gives CASSTGKDSPLHF. This chain connects TRBV7-8 to TRBJ1-6; unclear D gene. The V end was cut by 5 bases, the J end by 8 bases, with 10 bases between. This CDR3 is 13 amino acids long. CDR1 and CDR2 from the germline V gene are SGHVS and FQNEAQ.

The genes are TRBV5-1 and TRBJ2-7, with TRBD2 as a possible D gene (5 bases). The germline V gene has CDR1 SGHRS and CDR2 YFSETQ. This CDR3 region has 14 residues. V lost 4 bases, J lost 6 bases, and 17 bases lay in between. The CDR3 nucleotides are TGCGCCAGCAGCGAATGGGGAGCCCCTAGCGAGCAGTACTTC. This sequence encodes CASSEWGAPSEQYF. The variable domain in full, with the rest retrieved from reference TRBV5-1 and TRBJ2-7, is KAGVTQTPRYLIKTRGQQVTLSCSPISGHRSVSWYQQTPGQGLQFLFEYFSETQRNKGNFPGRFSGRQFSNSRSEMNVSTLELGDSALYLCASSEWGAPSEQYFGPGTRLTVT.

The chain has TRBV5-1 and TRBJ1-4; 8 bases align to TRBD1. With 4 bases clipped from V and 3 bases from J, the junction kept 2 bases outside the gene matches. Germline CDR1 is SGHRS and CDR2 is YFSETQ. CDR3 length: 14 amino acids. CDR3 residues: CASSPTGANEKLFF. The CDR3 region has the DNA TGCGCCAGCAGCCCGACAGGGGCTAATGAAAAACTGTTTTTT.

V usage is TRBV27 and J usage is TRBJ2-7; D is undetermined. In germline, CDR1 is MNHEY, CDR2 SMNVEV (reference sequence). The CDR3 runs to 12 residues. V was pared by 3 bases and J by 5 bases, with 8 bases between. This chain's CDR3 is CASSFDSDEQYF. The DNA of the CDR3 is TGTGCCAGCAGTTTTGACTCGGACGAGCAGTACTTC.

To note about this clone: Distinct nucleotide sequences in the sample also encode this CDR3. The rearrangement links TRBV19 to TRBJ2-7; D perhaps matches TRBD1 (5 bases). With 2 bases removed from V and 0 bases from J, the gap between germline ends came to 8 bases. This CDR3 region has 14 residues. CDR1 and CDR2 from the germline V gene are LNHDA and SQIVND (reference sequence). The CDR3 is CASSIQDSSYEQYF. Written as DNA, the CDR3 is TGTGCCAGTAGTATACAAGACAGCTCCTACGAGCAGTACTTC.

The V call is TRBV28, the J call TRBJ2-1; 9 bases match TRBD2. The germline V gene encodes CDR1 MDHEN and CDR2 SYDVKM. The CDR3 has 16 amino acids. Trimming took 2 bases from V and 0 from J; bases not matched to a gene: 2. The CDR3 DNA sequence: TGTGCCAGCAGTTTACTAGCGGGATACTCCTACAATGAGCAGTTCTTC. This codes for CASSLLAGYSYNEQFF.

This chain uses TRBV10-3 with TRBJ2-7; no clear D. Germline V gene data show CDR1 as ENHRY and CDR2 as SYGVKD. Trimming pared 3 bases from V and 2 bases from J, leaving 8 bases between. The CDR3 is 13 amino acids. CDR3 bases: TGTGCCATCAGTGAATCTAGGCCCTACGAGCAGTACTTC. It codes for CAISESRPYEQYF.

The chain employs TRBV6-4 and TRBJ2-3, with 14 bases fitting TRBD2. The CDR3 is 17 residues long. The germline V gene encodes CDR1 MRHNA and CDR2 SNTAGT. V lost 3 bases to trimming and J lost 7 bases; unmatched junction nucleotides: 9. Here the CDR3 reads CASSEGLAGVPMNTQYF. CDR3 nucleotide sequence: TGTGCCAGCAGTGAGGGACTAGCGGGAGTACCCATGAATACGCAGTATTTT.

The CDR3 loop reads CASRPTGLEKPQHF. The CDR3 DNA follows: TGTGCCAGCAGACCGACAGGGTTGGAAAAGCCCCAGCATTTT. The chain couples TRBV6-6 to TRBJ1-5; 7 bases agree with TRBD1. The germline V gene has CDR1 MNHNY and CDR2 SVGAGI (reference sequence). The V gene end was trimmed by 6 bases and the J gene end by 8 bases; junction bases not matched to a gene: 10. There are 14 residues in the CDR3.

This chain uses TRBV28 with TRBJ1-2; 9 bases fit TRBD1. V lost 4 bases, J lost 8 bases, and 5 bases stayed unmatched. The CDR3 covers 13 residues. Per germline, CDR1 MDHEN and CDR2 SYDVKM. This chain's CDR3 is CASSYTGGLGYTF. Written as DNA, the CDR3 is TGTGCCAGCAGTTATACAGGGGGCCTCGGCTACACCTTC.

The chain employs TRBV5-1 and TRBJ2-7; no clear D gene. The germline CDR1 and CDR2 sequences are SGHRS and YFSETQ. With 0 bases removed from V and 4 bases from J, the gap between germline ends came to 11 bases. The length of the CDR3 is 14 residues. The CDR3 sequence: CASSLVSANYEQYF. As DNA, the CDR3 is TGCGCCAGCAGCTTGGTCTCTGCGAATTACGAGCAGTACTTC.

The chain combines TRBV18 with TRBJ2-2, with 7 bases that match TRBD2. This CDR3 has 16 residues. From germline, CDR1 is KGHSH and CDR2 LQKENI. V gave up 3 bases and J gave up 0 bases; unmatched junction bases: 4. DNA of the CDR3: TGTGCCAGCTCACCGTCTAGCGGCGCGAACACCGGGGAGCTGTTTTTT. It specifies CASSPSSGANTGELFF.

This rearrangement joins TRBV28 to TRBJ1-2, with TRBD1 as a possible D gene (5 bases). Looked up from germline, CDR1 is MDHEN and CDR2 is SYDVKM. Between the trimmed V and J ends, which lost 2 bases and 1 base, there was a span of 8 bases. The CDR3 length is 14 residues. The CDR3 DNA reads as TGTGCCAGCAGTTTACAGGGCAATAACTATGGCTACACCTTC. This translates into CASSLQGNNYGYTF.

CDR3 in amino acids: CASSYNRRYEQYF. As DNA, the CDR3 is TGTGCCAGCAGTTATAACCGGCGGTACGAGCAGTACTTC. The J gene is TRBJ2-7, the V gene TRBV6-5; no clear D gene. The CDR3 contains 13 residues. The germline V gene encodes CDR1 MNHEY and CDR2 SVGAGI. Trimming left V 3 bases short and J 4 bases short, with 10 bases between.

The rearrangement links TRBV11-1 to TRBJ2-1; maybe TRBD2 (5 bases). Trimming pared 0 bases from V and 0 bases from J, leaving 9 bases between. Per the germline V gene, CDR1 is SGHAT and CDR2 is FQDESV (reference sequence). The CDR3 is 16 residues long. The CDR3 DNA is TGTGCCAGCAGCTTAGCTCCGGGGAGCTCCTACAATGAGCAGTTCTTC. Residues: CASSLAPGSSYNEQFF. The full variable domain, completed using reference TRBV11-1 and TRBJ2-1, is EAEVAQSPRYKITEKSQAVAFWCDPISGHATLYWYRQILGQGPELLVQFQDESVVDDSQLPKDRFSAERLKGVDSTLKIQPAELGDSAMYLCASSLAPGSSYNEQFFGPGTRLTVL.

V usage is TRBV4-1 and J usage is TRBJ2-7, with TRBD2 identical over 8 bases. The CDR3 covers 15 residues. J lost 5 bases, V lost 4 bases, and 10 bases had no gene match. The V gene's germline CDR1 is MGHRA and CDR2 YSYEKL. CDR3 protein: CASSRETSVIDEQYF. CDR3 bases: TGCGCCAGCAGCCGCGAGACTAGCGTTATCGACGAGCAGTACTTC.

This chain connects TRBV13 to TRBJ2-1; no clear D. This CDR3 is built from 16 residues. V was trimmed by 2 bases and J by 7 bases, leaving 18 bases between them. The germline CDR1 and CDR2 sequences are PRHDT and FYEKMQ (reference sequence). This chain's CDR3 is CASSLFASDNGNEQFF. The CDR3 coding sequence is TGTGCCAGCAGCTTATTTGCCAGCGATAATGGGAATGAGCAGTTCTTC.

The chain combines TRBV30 with TRBJ2-3; weak D call: TRBD2 (6 bases). Per the germline V gene, CDR1 is GTSNPN and CDR2 is SVGIG (reference sequence). The CDR3 sequence is 14 residues long. The DNA of the CDR3 is TGTGGGAGCGTGGCTAGCGCGAACACAGATACGCAGTATTTT. Protein sequence: CGSVASANTDTQYF.

This chain uses TRBV7-9 with TRBJ1-2; TRBD1 matches at 8 bases. This CDR3 spans 14 amino acids. Trimming took 1 base from V and 6 from J; bases not matched to a gene: 4. Germline V CDR1 and CDR2: SEHNR, FQNEAQ (reference sequence). Here the CDR3 DNA reads TGTGCCAGCAGCTTAGGGACAGGGTGGGATGGCTACACCTTC. It yields the protein CASSLGTGWDGYTF.

This chain links TRBV30 with TRBJ2-2, with 13 bases fitting TRBD2. The CDR3 is made up of 17 amino acids. Looked up from germline, CDR1 is GTSNPN and CDR2 is SVGIG (reference sequence). V dropped 2 bases and J dropped 4; count of bases not matched to a gene: 7. The CDR3 here is CAWSTSGRVSGTGELFF. As DNA, the CDR3 is TGTGCCTGGAGTACTAGCGGGAGGGTTTCGGGCACCGGGGAGCTGTTTTTT.